The source of this TCR beta chain is a study of cytomegalovirus exposure and HLA in healthy donors. Across the whole study: Ancestry clustering placed 81% of more than 350 genotyped donors in the Caucasian-associated cluster.

Study-wide results and limits: Owing to their indistinguishability, certain V segments, notably TRBV6-2 and TRBV6-3, were excluded. Altogether, some 170 TCR beta chains were recorded as cytomegalovirus-associated. It was reported that TCR beta sequences correctly inferred the HLA-A and HLA-B alleles for most subjects.

Concerning this clone: What it binds is unknown.

Primers for the PCR totalled 60 Vbeta and 13 Jbeta. Sequencing used immunoSEQ multiplex PCR; TCRdb keeps in-frame clones, though not all of them. The profile shows some 140,000 clones, 60% to 85% of them singletons. In germline, CDR1 is SEHNR, CDR2 FQNEAQ (reference sequence). The trim removed 1 base at V and 5 bases at J, leaving 12 bases unmatched. The CDR3 covers 18 residues. Sequencing was done on a sample of PBMCs. This sequence joins TRBV7-9 and TRBJ2-1, with 9 bases fitting TRBD2. The clonotype was recovered from a woman aged 18-29 years in good health and CMV-seronegative. This CDR3 reads CASSLVRGKREADNEQFF. CDR3 in DNA: TGTGCCAGCAGCTTAGTAAGGGGCAAGCGGGAGGCCGACAATGAGCAGTTCTTC.